This is a list of T cell receptor beta chains from one sample in a study of blood T cell repertoires in COVID-19. Clones were read by immunoSEQ multiplex PCR, and TCRdb kept only the in-frame ones, dropping some. The repertoire consists of about 45,000 clones, with more than 75% occurring once and the leading ten covering approximately 4.3%. Sequenced: peripheral blood. These receptors all stem from a human donor in a cohort sampled during active COVID-19. CDR3s include the opening cysteine and the closing phenylalanine or tryptophan. The D gene is left open where the match is weak. Clone size is stated in some rows and not others, as once, few, many or a class when expanded.

J gene | clone size | V gene | D gene | CDR3 protein | CDR3 DNA
TRBJ2-2 | - | TRBV5-1 | - | CASSLDPAANGELFF | TGCGCCAGCAGCTTGGACCCCGCAGCGAACGGGGAGCTGTTTTTT
TRBJ2-1 | - | TRBV6-1 | - | CASSVQVSGKYNEQFF | TGTGCCAGCAGTGTTCAGGTTAGCGGAAAATACAATGAGCAGTTCTTC
TRBJ2-7 | - | TRBV18 | TRBD2 | CASSPQGLAGGYEQYF | TGTGCCAGCTCACCGCAGGGACTAGCGGGAGGCTACGAGCAGTACTTC
TRBJ2-2 | - | TRBV7-6 | TRBD2 | CASSLLAGGADTGELFF | TGTGCCAGCAGCTTGCTGGCGGGAGGGGCGGATACCGGGGAGCTGTTTTTT
TRBJ1-4 | few | TRBV5-1 | - | CASSLSGNNEKLFF | TGCGCCAGCAGCTTATCAGGGAATAATGAAAAACTGTTTTTT
TRBJ1-1 | - | TRBV28 | TRBD1 | CASRTQGGTEAFF | TGTGCCAGCAGAACACAGGGGGGCACTGAAGCTTTCTTT
TRBJ2-3 | - | TRBV24-1 | - | CATSDSRPGADTQYF | TGTGCCACCAGTGATTCCAGGCCAGGGGCCGATACGCAGTATTTT
TRBJ2-3 | - | TRBV5-1 | TRBD2 | CASSLGLAESTDTQYF | TGCGCCAGCAGCTTGGGACTAGCAGAGAGCACAGATACGCAGTATTTT
TRBJ2-1 | - | TRBV12-3/TRBV12-4 | - | CASSPGHNEQFF | TGTGCCAGCAGTCCGGGTCACAATGAGCAGTTCTTC
TRBJ2-3 | - | TRBV27 | - | CASSLSVAPPTHTQYF | TGTGCCAGCAGTTTATCGGTGGCTCCCCCCACCCATACGCAGTATTTT
TRBJ2-1 | once | TRBV5-1 | TRBD2 | CASSLGAGGSYNEQFF | TGCGCCAGCAGCTTGGGGGCGGGAGGGTCCTACAATGAGCAGTTCTTC
TRBJ2-7 | - | TRBV13 | TRBD2 | CASSRWGGSGSYEQYF | TGTGCCAGCAGCCGTTGGGGCGGGAGTGGCTCCTACGAGCAGTACTTC
TRBJ2-7 | - | TRBV11-1 | TRBD2 | CASSPRTSGPYEQYF | TGTGCCAGCAGCCCCCGGACTAGCGGTCCCTACGAGCAGTACTTC
TRBJ1-1 | - | TRBV11-2 | TRBD1 | CASSFDRGGTEAFF | TGTGCCAGCAGCTTCGACAGGGGCGGCACTGAAGCTTTCTTT
TRBJ2-7 | - | TRBV13 | - | CASSLVGAGEQYF | TGTGCCAGCAGCTTAGTGGGGGCTGGGGAGCAGTACTTC
TRBJ1-2 | - | TRBV28 | TRBD1 | CASSADRGLYGYTF | TGTGCCAGCAGTGCGGACAGGGGGCTATATGGCTACACCTTC
TRBJ2-6 | - | TRBV5-6 | TRBD1 | CASSSLRQGRGPGANVLTF | TGTGCCAGCAGCTCCTTAAGACAGGGGAGAGGTCCCGGGGCCAACGTCCTGACTTTC